These 3 T cell receptor beta chains share one sample of origin, sequenced in a study of beta chain features in type 1 diabetes. General study points: Shortening of TCRB CDR3s, moderate but significant, appeared in all four CD4+ subsets of Type 1 diabetes patients.

Since all of the isolated RNA was reverse transcribed, expressed TCRB transcripts were what got sequenced. Measured with immunoSEQ multiplex PCR; TCRdb has only the in-frame clones, and not every one. The data contain approximately 250,000 clones, 9.5% to 13% of them singletons. These receptors have no identified antigens. What was sequenced was naive CD4+ T cells from blood. Receptors were obtained from a man under 40 with type 1 diabetes.

V is TRBV14 and J is TRBJ1-3; D unclear. This CDR3 is 11 amino acids long. The germline CDR1 and CDR2 sequences are SGHDN and FVKESK. The ends were cut back, 3 bases at V and 8 bases at J, with 5 bases in the middle. The CDR3 sequence is CASSQSYTIYF. CDR3 nucleotide sequence: TGTGCCAGCAGCCAGAGCTACACCATATATTTT. Variable domain in full (rest from reference TRBV14 and TRBJ1-3): EAGVTQFPSHSVIEKGQTVTLRCDPISGHDNLYWYRRVMGKEIKFLLHFVKESKQDESGMPNNRFLAERTGGTYSTLKVQPAELEDSGVYFCASSQSYTIYFGEGSWLTVV.

In this sample, this clone turned up a few times. This CDR3 is also generated by other DNA sequences in the sample. The rearrangement links TRBV15 to TRBJ2-7; D gene uncertain. V lost 0 bases, J lost 3 bases, and 3 bases lay in between. The CDR3 is made up of 12 amino acids. CDR1 and CDR2 from the germline V gene are LNHNV and YYDKDF (reference sequence). The CDR3 bases are TGTGCCACCAGCAGAGATAGCTACGAGCAGTACTTC. It specifies CATSRDSYEQYF.

In nucleotides, the CDR3 is TGCAGCGTCGCCGGGGGGGCGAACTATGGCTACACCTTC. Protein product: CSVAGGANYGYTF. V usage is TRBV29-1 and J usage is TRBJ1-2, with D perhaps TRBD1 (6 bases). The CDR3 length is 13 residues. Germline V gene sequence: CDR1 SQVTM, CDR2 ANQGSEA. The germline V and J ends were trimmed by 6 bases and 2 bases, with 13 bases remaining between them.